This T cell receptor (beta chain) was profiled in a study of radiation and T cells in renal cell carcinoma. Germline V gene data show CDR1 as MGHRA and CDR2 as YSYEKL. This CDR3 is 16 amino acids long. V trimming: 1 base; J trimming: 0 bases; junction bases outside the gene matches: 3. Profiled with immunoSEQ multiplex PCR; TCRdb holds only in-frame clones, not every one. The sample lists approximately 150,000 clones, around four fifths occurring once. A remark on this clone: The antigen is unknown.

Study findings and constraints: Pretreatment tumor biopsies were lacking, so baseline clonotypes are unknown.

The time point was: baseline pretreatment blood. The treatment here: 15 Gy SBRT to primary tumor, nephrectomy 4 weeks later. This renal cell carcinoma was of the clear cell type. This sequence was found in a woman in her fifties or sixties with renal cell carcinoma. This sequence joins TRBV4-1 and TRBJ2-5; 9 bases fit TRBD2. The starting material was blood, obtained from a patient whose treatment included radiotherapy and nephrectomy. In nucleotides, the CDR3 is TGCGCCAGCAGCCAAGGCGGGGGGGCGTACCAAGAGACCCAGTACTTC. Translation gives CASSQGGGAYQETQYF.